This T cell receptor beta chain was sequenced for a study of T cells after somatic rescue of genetic block. Repertoires were generated with immunoSEQ multiplex PCR, while TCRdb's copy carries only in-frame clones and drops some. The data show 67,000 or so clones, roughly 91% seen once. The sequenced material came from peripheral blood mononuclear cells (PBMCs). The TCR was taken from a man between 25 and 39 years old.

The DNA for the CDR3 is TGTGCCAGCAGCCAAGATCTCGAGGGGCCCACCGGGGAGCTGTTTTTT. Its protein is CASSQDLEGPTGELFF. The J gene is TRBJ2-2, the V gene TRBV14; D may match TRBD1 or TRBD2 (5 bases each). The CDR3 is made up of 16 amino acids. Trimming cost V 0 bases and J 4 bases, with 12 bases left between them. Germline CDR1 is SGHDN and CDR2 is FVKESK.